The entry below describes one T cell receptor (beta chain). The germline V gene has CDR1 MRHNA and CDR2 SNTAGT. V was clipped by 4 bases and J by 5 bases; unmatched bases: 5. There are 15 residues in the CDR3. These data originate in a study of PD-1 blockade in mismatch repair-deficient tumors. Across the whole study: Patients had around 11 mismatch repair-deficient cancer types and were previously treated and progressing.

Profiled with immunoSEQ multiplex PCR; TCRdb holds only in-frame clones, not every one. The sample has 25,000 to 30,000 clones, less than 85% seen once. Three pembrolizumab responders had their TCRs sequenced. This chain uses TRBV6-4 with TRBJ2-1, with 10 bases that match TRBD1. The sequence was collected from an adult with mismatch repair-deficient cancer. Sequencing used PBMCs, obtained before pembrolizumab treatment. For the CDR3, the DNA is TGTGCCAGCAGTGGCCGGGACAGGGGTGACAATGAGCAGTTCTTC. This codes for CASSGRDRGDNEQFF.